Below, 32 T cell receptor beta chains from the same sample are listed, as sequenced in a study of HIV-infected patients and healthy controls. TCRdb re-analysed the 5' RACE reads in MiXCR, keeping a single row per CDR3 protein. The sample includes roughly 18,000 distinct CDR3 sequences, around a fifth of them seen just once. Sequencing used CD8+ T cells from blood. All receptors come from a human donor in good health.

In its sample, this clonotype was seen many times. This CDR3 reads CASSYSSLAGADKETQYF. CDR3 sequence (DNA): TGTGCCAGCAGTTACTCGAGTCTAGCGGGAGCTGATAAAGAGACCCAGTACTTC. The chain has TRBV6-5 and TRBJ2-5; TRBD2 agrees at 10 bases. Germline assignment: CDR1 MNHEY and CDR2 SVGAGI. V shed 0 bases and J 3 bases; nucleotides not matched to a gene: 10. The CDR3 has 18 amino acids.

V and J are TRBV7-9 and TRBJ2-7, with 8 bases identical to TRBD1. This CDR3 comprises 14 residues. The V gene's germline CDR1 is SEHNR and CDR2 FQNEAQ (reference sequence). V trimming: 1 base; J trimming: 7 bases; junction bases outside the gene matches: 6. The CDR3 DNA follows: TGTGCCAGCAGCTTAGGGCAGGGGGCGGGGGAGCAGTACTTC. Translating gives CASSLGQGAGEQYF.

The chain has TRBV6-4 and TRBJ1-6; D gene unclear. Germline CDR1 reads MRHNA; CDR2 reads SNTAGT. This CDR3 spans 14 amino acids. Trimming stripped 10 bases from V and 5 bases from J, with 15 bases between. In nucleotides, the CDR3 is TGTGCCACTTGGGATGGGCAGAATAATTCACCCCTCCACTTT. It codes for CATWDGQNNSPLHF.

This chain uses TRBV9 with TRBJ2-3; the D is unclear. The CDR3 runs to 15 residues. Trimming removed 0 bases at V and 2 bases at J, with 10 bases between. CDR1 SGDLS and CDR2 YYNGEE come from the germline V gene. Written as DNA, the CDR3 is TGTGCCAGCAGCGTAGAAGGCGCTTACACAGATACGCAGTATTTT. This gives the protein CASSVEGAYTDTQYF.

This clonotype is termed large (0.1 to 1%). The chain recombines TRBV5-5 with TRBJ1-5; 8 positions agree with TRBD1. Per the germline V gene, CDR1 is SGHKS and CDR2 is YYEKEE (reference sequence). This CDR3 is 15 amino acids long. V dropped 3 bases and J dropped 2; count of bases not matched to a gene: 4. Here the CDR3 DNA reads TGTGCCAGCAGCTCGACAGGGGTAGGCAATCAGCCCCAGCATTTT. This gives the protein CASSSTGVGNQPQHF.

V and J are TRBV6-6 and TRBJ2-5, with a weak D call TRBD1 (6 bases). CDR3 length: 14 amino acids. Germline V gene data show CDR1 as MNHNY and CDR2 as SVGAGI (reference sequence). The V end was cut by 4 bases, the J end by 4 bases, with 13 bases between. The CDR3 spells CASSSIGGRETQYF. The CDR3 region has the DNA TGTGCCAGCAGTTCCATAGGGGGTCGAGAGACCCAGTACTTC.

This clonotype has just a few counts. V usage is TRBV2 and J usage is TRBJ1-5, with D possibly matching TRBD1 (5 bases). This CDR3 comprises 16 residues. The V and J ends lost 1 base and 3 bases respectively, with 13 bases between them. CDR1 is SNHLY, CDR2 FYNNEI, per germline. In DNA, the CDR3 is TGTGCCAGCAGTGAAGAAGGGGCCAGGGCCAATCAGCCCCAGCATTTT. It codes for CASSEEGARANQPQHF.

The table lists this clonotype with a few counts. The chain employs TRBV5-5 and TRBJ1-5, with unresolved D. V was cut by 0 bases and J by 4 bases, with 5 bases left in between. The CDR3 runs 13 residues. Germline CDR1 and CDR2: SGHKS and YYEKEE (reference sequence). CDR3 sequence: CASSLVQNQPQHF. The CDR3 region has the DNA TGTGCCAGCAGCTTGGTACAGAATCAGCCCCAGCATTTT. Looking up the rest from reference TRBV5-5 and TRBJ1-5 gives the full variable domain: DAGVTQSPTHLIKTRGQQVTLRCSPISGHKSVSWYQQVLGQGPQFIFQYYEKEERGRGNFPDRFSARQFPNYSSELNVNALLLGDSALYLCASSLVQNQPQHFGDGTRLSIL.

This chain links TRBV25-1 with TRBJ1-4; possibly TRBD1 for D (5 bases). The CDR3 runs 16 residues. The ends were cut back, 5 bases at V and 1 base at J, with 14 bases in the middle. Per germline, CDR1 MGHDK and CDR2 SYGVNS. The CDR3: CASSPKWGRTNEKLFF. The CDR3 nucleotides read TGTGCCAGCAGTCCAAAATGGGGGAGAACTAATGAAAAACTGTTTTTT.

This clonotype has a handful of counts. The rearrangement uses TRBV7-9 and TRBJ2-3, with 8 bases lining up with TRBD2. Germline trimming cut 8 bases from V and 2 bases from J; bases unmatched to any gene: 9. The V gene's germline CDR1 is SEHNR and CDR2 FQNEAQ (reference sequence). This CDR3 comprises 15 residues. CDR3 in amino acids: CASANSGDYTDTQYF. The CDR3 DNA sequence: TGTGCCAGCGCGAATAGCGGGGACTACACAGATACGCAGTATTTT.

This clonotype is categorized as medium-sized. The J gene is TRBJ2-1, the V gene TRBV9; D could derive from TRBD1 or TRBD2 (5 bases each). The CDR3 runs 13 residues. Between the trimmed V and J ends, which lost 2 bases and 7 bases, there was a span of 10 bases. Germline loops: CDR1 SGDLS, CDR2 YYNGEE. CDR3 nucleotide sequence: TGTGCCAGCAGCGTCTTTTGGGGGAATGAGCAGTTCTTC. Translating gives CASSVFWGNEQFF.

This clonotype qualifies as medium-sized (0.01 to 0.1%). The CDR3 here is CASSPLGGDNSPLHF. Here the CDR3 DNA reads TGTGCCAGCAGCCCCCTGGGGGGCGATAATTCACCCCTCCACTTT. J is TRBJ1-6 and V is TRBV7-3; D is possibly TRBD1 (6 bases). Germline V gene data show CDR1 as SGHTA and CDR2 as FQGTGA. The CDR3 is 15 residues long. Trimming shortened V by 5 bases and J by 5 bases, and 13 bases separated the two germline ends.

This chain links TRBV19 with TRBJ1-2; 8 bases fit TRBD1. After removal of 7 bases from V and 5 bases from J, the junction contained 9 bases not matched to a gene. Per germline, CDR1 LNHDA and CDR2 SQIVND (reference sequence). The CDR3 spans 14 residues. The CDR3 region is CASTPGQGPYGYTF. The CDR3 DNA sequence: TGTGCCAGTACCCCCGGACAGGGTCCGTATGGCTACACCTTC.

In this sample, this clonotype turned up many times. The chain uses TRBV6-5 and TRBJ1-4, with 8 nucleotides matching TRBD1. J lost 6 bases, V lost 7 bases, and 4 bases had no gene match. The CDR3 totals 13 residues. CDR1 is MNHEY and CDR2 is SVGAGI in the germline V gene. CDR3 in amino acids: CASTSTGDEKLFF. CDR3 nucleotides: TGTGCCAGCACCTCGACAGGGGATGAAAAACTGTTTTTT.

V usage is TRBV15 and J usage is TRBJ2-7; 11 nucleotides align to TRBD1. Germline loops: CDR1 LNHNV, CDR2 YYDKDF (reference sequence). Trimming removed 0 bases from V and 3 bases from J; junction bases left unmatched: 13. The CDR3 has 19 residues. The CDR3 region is CATSRDTLTGTGGFYEQYF. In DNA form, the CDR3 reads TGTGCCACCAGCAGAGACACCCTTACCGGGACAGGGGGTTTCTACGAGCAGTACTTC.

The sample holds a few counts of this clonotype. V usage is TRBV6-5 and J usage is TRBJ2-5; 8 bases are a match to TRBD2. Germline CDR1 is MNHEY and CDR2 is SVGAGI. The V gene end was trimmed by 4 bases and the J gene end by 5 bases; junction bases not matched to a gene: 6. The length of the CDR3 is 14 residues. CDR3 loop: CASSLAGWGETQYF. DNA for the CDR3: TGTGCCAGCAGTTTAGCGGGATGGGGGGAGACCCAGTACTTC.

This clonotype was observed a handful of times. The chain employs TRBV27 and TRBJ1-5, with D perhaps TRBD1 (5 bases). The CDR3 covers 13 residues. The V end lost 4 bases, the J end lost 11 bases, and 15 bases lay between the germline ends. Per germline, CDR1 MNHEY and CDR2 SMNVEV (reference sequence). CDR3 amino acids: CASSSLDSPAQHF. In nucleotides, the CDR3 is TGTGCCAGCAGTTCCCTCGACAGTCCGGCCCAGCATTTT.

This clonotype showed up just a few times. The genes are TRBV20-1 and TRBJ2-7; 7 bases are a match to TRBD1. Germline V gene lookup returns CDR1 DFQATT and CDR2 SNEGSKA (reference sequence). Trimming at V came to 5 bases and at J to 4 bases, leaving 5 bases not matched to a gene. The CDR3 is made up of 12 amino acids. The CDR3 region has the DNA TGCAGTGCTCGAACAGGGGCATACGAGCAGTACTTC. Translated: CSARTGAYEQYF.

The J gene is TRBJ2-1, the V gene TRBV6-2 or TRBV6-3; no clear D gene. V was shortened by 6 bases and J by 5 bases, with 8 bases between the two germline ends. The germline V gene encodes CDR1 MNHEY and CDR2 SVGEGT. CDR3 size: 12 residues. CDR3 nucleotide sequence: TGTGCCAGCAGCTCACGGGACAATGAGCAGTTCTTC. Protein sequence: CASSSRDNEQFF.

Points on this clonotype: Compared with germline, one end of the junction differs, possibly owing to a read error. CDR3 amino acids: CSARDTQGANRPQHF. The DNA for the CDR3 is TGCAGTGCTAGAGATACCCAGGGGGCGAATCGGCCCCAGCATTTT. The chain uses TRBV20-1 and TRBJ1-5; 8 positions match TRBD1. Germline loops: CDR1 DFQATT, CDR2 SNEGSKA (reference sequence). The CDR3 is 15 amino acids.

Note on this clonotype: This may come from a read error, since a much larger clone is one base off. The CDR3 region is CARSHANAPKNIQYF. The CDR3 region has the DNA TGTGCCAGGAGCCACGCTAATGCCCCCAAAAACATTCAGTACTTC. The chain employs TRBV7-2 and TRBJ2-4, with D unclear. The CDR3 totals 15 residues. Trimming took 9 bases from V and 2 from J, leaving 17 bases between them. Germline CDR1 reads SGHTA; CDR2 reads FQGNSA. Full variable domain (remainder filled in from reference TRBV7-2 and TRBJ2-4): GAGVSQSPSNKVTEKGKDVELRCDPISGHTALYWYRQSLGQGLEFLIYFQGNSAPDKSGLPSDRFSAERTGGSVSTLTIQRTQQEDSAVYLCARSHANAPKNIQYFGAGTRLSVL.

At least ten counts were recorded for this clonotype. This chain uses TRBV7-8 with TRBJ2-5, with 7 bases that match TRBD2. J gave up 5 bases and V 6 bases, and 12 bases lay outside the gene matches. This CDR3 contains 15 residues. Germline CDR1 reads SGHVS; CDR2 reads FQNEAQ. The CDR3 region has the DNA TGTGCCAGCAGTCCGTCGTCGAGCGGGATCGAGACCCAGTACTTC. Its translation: CASSPSSSGIETQYF.

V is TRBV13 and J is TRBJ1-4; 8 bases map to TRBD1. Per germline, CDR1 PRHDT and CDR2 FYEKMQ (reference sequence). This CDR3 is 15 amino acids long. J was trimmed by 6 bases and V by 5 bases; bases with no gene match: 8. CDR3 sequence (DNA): TGTGCCAGCAGCATGGGACAGGCGTTGTATGAAAAACTGTTTTTT. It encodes CASSMGQALYEKLFF.

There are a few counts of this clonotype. CDR3 sequence: CASSLDSPGQEKNYGYTF. CDR3 nucleotides: TGTGCCAGCAGCTTAGATAGCCCTGGGCAGGAAAAAAACTATGGCTACACCTTC. The chain employs TRBV11-2 and TRBJ1-2; D gene unclear. Per the germline V gene, CDR1 is SGHAT and CDR2 is FQNNGV. The germline V and J ends were trimmed by 0 bases and 2 bases, with 19 bases remaining between them. The CDR3 sequence is 18 residues long.

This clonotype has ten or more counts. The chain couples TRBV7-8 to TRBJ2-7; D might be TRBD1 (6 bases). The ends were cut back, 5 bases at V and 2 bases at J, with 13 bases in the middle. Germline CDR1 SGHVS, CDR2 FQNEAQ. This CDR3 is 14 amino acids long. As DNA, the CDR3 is TGTGCCAGCAGCCCTAAGAGGGGGACCTACGAGCAGTACTTC. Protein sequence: CASSPKRGTYEQYF.

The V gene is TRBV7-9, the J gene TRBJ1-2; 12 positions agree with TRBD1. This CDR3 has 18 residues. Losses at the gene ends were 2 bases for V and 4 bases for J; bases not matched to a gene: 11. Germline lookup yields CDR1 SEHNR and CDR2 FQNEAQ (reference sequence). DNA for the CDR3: TGTGCCAGCAGCTTATCTGCGGGACAGGGGGCTAGAAGCTATGGCTACACCTTC. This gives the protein CASSLSAGQGARSYGYTF.

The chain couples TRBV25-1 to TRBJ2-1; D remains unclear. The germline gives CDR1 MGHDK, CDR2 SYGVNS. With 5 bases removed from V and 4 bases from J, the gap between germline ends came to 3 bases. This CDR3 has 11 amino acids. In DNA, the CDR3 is TGTGCCAGCAGTCCTTACAATGAGCAGTTCTTC. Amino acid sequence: CASSPYNEQFF.

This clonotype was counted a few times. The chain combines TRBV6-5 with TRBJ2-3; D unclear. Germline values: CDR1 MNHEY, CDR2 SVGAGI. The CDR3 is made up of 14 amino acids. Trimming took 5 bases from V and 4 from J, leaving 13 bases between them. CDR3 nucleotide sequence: TGTGCCAGCAGTAACCTCTATCTCGCAGATACGCAGTATTTT. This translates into CASSNLYLADTQYF.

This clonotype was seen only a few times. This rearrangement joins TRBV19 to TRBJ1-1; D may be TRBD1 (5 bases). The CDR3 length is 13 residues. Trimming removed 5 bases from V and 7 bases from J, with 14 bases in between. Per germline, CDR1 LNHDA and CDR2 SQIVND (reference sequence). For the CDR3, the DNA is TGTGCCAGTAGTCCCGGGACCTTAGGTGAAGCTTTCTTT. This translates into CASSPGTLGEAFF.

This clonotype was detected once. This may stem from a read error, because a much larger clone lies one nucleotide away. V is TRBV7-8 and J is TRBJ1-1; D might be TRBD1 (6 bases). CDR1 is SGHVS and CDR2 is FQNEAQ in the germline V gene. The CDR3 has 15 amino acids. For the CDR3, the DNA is TGTGCCTGCAGCTTAGAAGGGACATTAGACACTGAAGCTTTCTTT. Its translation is CACSLEGTLDTEAFF.

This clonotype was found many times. This CDR3 reads CATTVAGKPYEQYF. As DNA, the CDR3 is TGTGCCACCACTGTAGCGGGCAAACCCTACGAGCAGTACTTC. The chain is built from TRBV13 and TRBJ2-7; 7 bases match TRBD2. Per germline, CDR1 PRHDT and CDR2 FYEKMQ (reference sequence). The V segment lost 10 bases and the J segment 2 bases; nucleotides outside the gene matches: 11. The CDR3 spans 14 residues.

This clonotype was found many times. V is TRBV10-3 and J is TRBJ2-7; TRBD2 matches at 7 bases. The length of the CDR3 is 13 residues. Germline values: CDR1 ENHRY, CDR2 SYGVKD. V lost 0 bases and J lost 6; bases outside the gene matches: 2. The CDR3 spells CAISESGGGEQYF. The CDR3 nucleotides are TGTGCCATCAGTGAGTCTGGGGGGGGCGAGCAGTACTTC.